What follows is one T cell receptor beta chain and its context. The data were obtained in a study of blood T cell repertoires in COVID-19. Turning to the study itself: The United States, Italy and Spain were the sources of the acute and convalescent COVID-19 samples. Sources were T cells, B-cell-depleted T cells, or PBMCs; the material itself was cDNA or gDNA.

Methods used by the authors: By means of reference gene primer amplification, nucleated cell counts were estimated. Some clones are missing from TCRdb's copy, which holds only in-frame ones; the method was immunoSEQ multiplex PCR. D and trimming were read from the DNA, whereas the V and J calls and clone size are those reported in that table. There are some 150,000 clones in the sample; approximately 86% occur only once, and 3% lies in the top ten. The V and J ends lost 1 base and 8 bases respectively, with 14 bases between them. Germline-derived CDR1 and CDR2 are SGHNT and YENEEA. CDR3 size: 15 residues.

The sample consisted of peripheral blood. The chain joins TRBV11-3 to TRBJ2-2, with D possibly being TRBD2 (5 bases). The sequence was collected from a woman aged 40 to 55 with active or convalescent COVID-19. The CDR3 bases are TGTGCCAGCAGCTTAGCCTCCCGAGGGTCTGGGGAGCTGTTTTTT. As protein: CASSLASRGSGELFF.